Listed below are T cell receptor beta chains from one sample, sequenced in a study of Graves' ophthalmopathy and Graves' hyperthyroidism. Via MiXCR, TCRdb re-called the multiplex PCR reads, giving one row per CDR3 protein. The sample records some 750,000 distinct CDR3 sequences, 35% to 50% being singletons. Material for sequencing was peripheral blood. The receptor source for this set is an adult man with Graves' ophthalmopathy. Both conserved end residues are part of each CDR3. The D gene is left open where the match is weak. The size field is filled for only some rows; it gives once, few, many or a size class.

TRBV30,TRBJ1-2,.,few,CASSPTTGLDYGYTF,TGTGCCAGCTCACCAACCACAGGGTTGGACTATGGCTACACCTTC
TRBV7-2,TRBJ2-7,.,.,CASSLKVGDSQPQQYF,TGTGCCAGCAGCTTGAAGGTGGGGGATTCTCAGCCCCAGCAGTACTTC
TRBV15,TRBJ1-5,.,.,CATSSNGGNQPQHF,TGTGCCACCAGCAGCAACGGAGGCAATCAGCCCCAGCATTTT
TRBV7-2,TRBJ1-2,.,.,CASSYANGNGYTF,TGTGCCAGCAGTTACGCGAATGGCAACGGCTACACCTTC
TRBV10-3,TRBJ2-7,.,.,CASRTLGGIYEQYF,TGTGCCAGCAGGACTTTGGGGGGTATCTACGAGCAGTACTTC
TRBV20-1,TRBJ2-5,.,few,CSARDPTETQYF,TGCAGTGCTAGAGATCCCACCGAGACCCAGTACTTC
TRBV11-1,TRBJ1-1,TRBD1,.,CASSLVGTGNLGGNTEAFF,TGTGCCAGCAGCTTAGTCGGGACAGGGAATTTGGGGGGAAACACTGAAGCTTTCTTT
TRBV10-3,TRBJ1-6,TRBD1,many,CAISADRDYNSPLHF,TGTGCCATCAGTGCCGACAGGGACTATAATTCACCCCTCCACTTT
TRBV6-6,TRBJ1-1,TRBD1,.,CASSDRGARTDAFF,TGTGCCAGCAGCGACAGGGGGGCACGCACCGACGCTTTCTTT
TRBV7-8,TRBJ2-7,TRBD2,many,CASRSGTTSYEQYF,TGTGCCAGCAGATCCGGGACTACATCCTACGAGCAGTACTTC
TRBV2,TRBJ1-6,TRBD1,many,CASAKDRGYNSPLHF,TGTGCCAGCGCTAAGGACAGGGGATATAATTCACCCCTCCACTTT
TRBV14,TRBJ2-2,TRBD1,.,CASSPGQGVTGELFF,TGTGCCAGCAGCCCGGGACAGGGGGTCACCGGGGAGCTGTTTTTT
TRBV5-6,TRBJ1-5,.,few,CASSLWGGNQPQHF,TGTGCCAGCAGCCTCTGGGGGGGCAATCAGCCCCAGCATTTT
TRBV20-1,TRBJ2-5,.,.,CSAILPGEETQYF,TGCAGTGCCATCCTACCGGGTGAAGAGACCCAGTACTTC
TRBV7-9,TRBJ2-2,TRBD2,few,CASRLAANTGELFF,TGTGCCAGCAGACTAGCGGCGAACACCGGGGAGCTGTTTTTT
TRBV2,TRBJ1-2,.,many,CASSSGPNGYTF,TGTGCCAGCAGTTCGGGACCAAATGGCTACACCTTC
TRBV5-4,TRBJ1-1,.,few,CASSKRVNTEAFF,TGTGCCAGCAGCAAAAGGGTGAACACTGAAGCTTTCTTT
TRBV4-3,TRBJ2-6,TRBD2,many,CASSQVLAGDSGANVLTF,TGCGCCAGCAGCCAAGTGCTAGCGGGAGACTCTGGGGCCAACGTCCTGACTTTC
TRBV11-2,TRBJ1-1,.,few,CASSFRTGGAFF,TGTGCCAGCAGCTTCCGGACGGGTGGCGCTTTCTTT
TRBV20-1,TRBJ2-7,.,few,CSAREFPSRSYEQYF,TGCAGTGCTAGAGAGTTCCCTTCACGGTCCTACGAGCAGTACTTC
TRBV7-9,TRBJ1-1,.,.,CASSLVVGGNTEAFF,TGTGCCAGCAGTCTCGTAGTGGGGGGGAACACTGAAGCTTTCTTT
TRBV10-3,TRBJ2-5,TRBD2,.,CATSESGGRQETQYF,TGTGCCACCAGTGAGAGCGGGGGCCGCCAAGAGACCCAGTACTTC
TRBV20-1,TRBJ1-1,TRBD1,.,CSAQTGVNTEAFF,TGCAGTGCCCAGACAGGGGTGAACACTGAAGCTTTCTTT